This entry lists 28 T cell receptor beta chains sequenced from one sample in a study of CD8 T cells in ankylosing spondylitis (dated by TCRdb to about 2017). Libraries were constructed by 5' RACE. The listed sequencing device is Illumina HiSeq 2500. TCRdb trimmed public reads at Q25 via fastp, called clones via MiXCR and kept in-frame beta chains. Rows with a matching CDR3 protein are joined into one entry that keeps the most common DNA and genes. In all, the sample holds roughly 39,000 distinct CDR3 sequences, and less than 3.5% of those were seen once. The top ten clonotypes cover around 4.5% of the sample. Sequencing used blood, either unsorted or a sorted T cell fraction (not recorded which). These receptors originate from a male donor with ankylosing spondylitis or in good health (not recorded which).

This clonotype was counted ten times or more. The rearrangement uses TRBV9 and TRBJ2-1, with unresolved D. In germline, CDR1 is SGDLS, CDR2 YYNGEE. V lost 7 bases and J lost 0, with 8 bases in between. The CDR3 totals 13 residues. The CDR3 coding sequence is TGTGCCAGCGGGTCCGGCTCCTACAATGAGCAGTTCTTC. Translation: CASGSGSYNEQFF.

This clonotype was seen many times. This chain connects TRBV9 to TRBJ2-2; D gene uncertain. Deletions cut 3 bases from V and 4 bases from J, with 7 bases between. This CDR3 comprises 13 residues. Germline V gene lookup returns CDR1 SGDLS and CDR2 YYNGEE. CDR3: CASSADGTGELFF. The CDR3 DNA follows: TGTGCCAGCAGCGCCGATGGCACCGGGGAGCTGTTTTTT.

This clonotype was found many times. The V and J genes are TRBV9 and TRBJ1-4; D call uncertain. CDR1 SGDLS and CDR2 YYNGEE come from the germline V gene. The V and J ends lost 4 bases and 7 bases respectively, with 17 bases between them. This CDR3 spans 15 amino acids. Written as DNA, the CDR3 is TGTGCCAGCAGCAGGAGTTGGAGGCGGGGTGAAAAACTGTTTTTT. This codes for CASSRSWRRGEKLFF.

The table lists this clonotype with many counts. The chain recombines TRBV9 with TRBJ1-4, with D tentatively TRBD1 (5 bases). V lost 2 bases and J lost 0, with 5 bases in between. The germline V gene has CDR1 SGDLS and CDR2 YYNGEE. The CDR3 contains 14 residues. CDR3 coding DNA: TGTGCCAGCAGCGTGACAGCAACTAATGAAAAACTGTTTTTT. Its protein product is CASSVTATNEKLFF.

Ten or more counts support this clonotype. The chain is built from TRBV9 and TRBJ2-1; 9 positions agree with TRBD2. Germline CDR1 reads SGDLS; CDR2 reads YYNGEE. There are 16 residues in the CDR3. V dropped 1 base and J dropped 0; count of bases not matched to a gene: 2. CDR3 coding DNA: TGTGCCAGCAGCGTAAGACTAGCGGCCTCCTACAATGAGCAGTTCTTC. Its translation is CASSVRLAASYNEQFF. The full variable domain, with the rest looked up from reference TRBV9 and TRBJ2-1, is DSGVTQTPKHLITATGQRVTLRCSPRSGDLSVYWYQQSLDQGLQFLIQYYNGEERAKGNILERFSAQQFPDLHSELNLSSLELGDSALYFCASSVRLAASYNEQFFGPGTRLTVL.

Within the sample, this clonotype is medium-sized. The chain couples TRBV9 to TRBJ1-1; D remains ambiguous. There are 14 residues in the CDR3. The V and J ends lost 0 bases and 2 bases respectively, with 8 bases between them. Germline CDR1 reads SGDLS; CDR2 reads YYNGEE. The CDR3 DNA sequence: TGTGCCAGCAGCGTAGGCCCAGGCAACACTGAAGCTTTCTTT. Its protein is CASSVGPGNTEAFF.

This clonotype was seen many times. The CDR3 nucleotides are TGTGCCAGCAGCGCAGAGAACTATGGCTACACCTTC. It codes for CASSAENYGYTF. This sequence joins TRBV9 and TRBJ1-2; D is ambiguous. The CDR3 has 12 amino acids. CDR1 SGDLS and CDR2 YYNGEE come from the germline V gene. Trimming took 3 bases from V and 2 from J, leaving 5 bases between them.

This clonotype has ten or more counts. The chain is built from TRBV9 and TRBJ2-7, with D possibly being TRBD1 (6 bases). Germline lookup yields CDR1 SGDLS and CDR2 YYNGEE. With 1 base removed from V and 5 bases from J, the gap between germline ends came to 10 bases. The CDR3 is 13 residues long. This chain's CDR3 is CASSVQGRNEQYF. CDR3 nucleotides: TGTGCCAGCAGCGTACAGGGGCGCAACGAGCAGTACTTC.

This clonotype was recorded at least ten times. The chain carries TRBV9 and TRBJ2-5; maybe TRBD2 (7 bases). V lost 4 bases, J lost 4 bases, and 23 bases lay in between. Germline-derived CDR1 and CDR2 are SGDLS and YYNGEE. The CDR3 is made up of 17 amino acids. CDR3: CASSPLGGAPSRETQYF. The CDR3 DNA sequence: TGTGCCAGCAGCCCTTTAGGGGGGGCCCCCAGCCGAGAGACCCAGTACTTC.

This clonotype was recorded many times. The V and J genes are TRBV9 and TRBJ1-2; D may be TRBD1 (6 bases). This CDR3 spans 13 amino acids. Germline values: CDR1 SGDLS, CDR2 YYNGEE. Between the trimmed V and J ends, which lost 2 bases and 8 bases, there was a span of 13 bases. CDR3 coding DNA: TGTGCCAGCAGCGTCGGGGCAGGGGAAGGCTACACCTTC. It is translated as CASSVGAGEGYTF.

This clonotype was observed at least ten times. V and J are TRBV9 and TRBJ2-1, with TRBD2 as a possible D gene (6 bases). CDR3 length: 16 residues. The germline CDR1 and CDR2 sequences are SGDLS and YYNGEE. Trimming removed 4 bases from V and 2 bases from J, with 16 bases in between. DNA for the CDR3: TGTGCCAGCAGCCCGAGGAGGGACTTACCCTACAATGAGCAGTTCTTC. Its translation: CASSPRRDLPYNEQFF.

This clonotype appeared many times. V is TRBV9 and J is TRBJ2-7; 12 nucleotides match TRBD2. With 4 bases clipped from V and 0 bases from J, the junction kept 5 bases outside the gene matches. Germline CDR1 and CDR2: SGDLS and YYNGEE. The CDR3 sequence is 16 residues long. The CDR3 nucleotides read TGTGCCAGCAGCCCCGGGACTAGCGGGCGCTCCTACGAGCAGTACTTC. It yields the protein CASSPGTSGRSYEQYF.

This clonotype has ten or more counts. The chain links TRBV9 to TRBJ2-3; 10 bases fit TRBD1. Germline loops: CDR1 SGDLS, CDR2 YYNGEE. The CDR3 is 18 residues long. The V gene end was trimmed by 3 bases and the J gene end by 1 base; junction bases not matched to a gene: 11. The CDR3 spells CASSAESPGTGGTDTQYF. DNA for the CDR3: TGTGCCAGCAGCGCAGAATCACCCGGGACAGGGGGCACAGATACGCAGTATTTT.

This clonotype is labeled medium-sized. The J gene is TRBJ1-3, the V gene TRBV9; D is unresolved. This CDR3 spans 13 amino acids. Germline V gene sequence: CDR1 SGDLS, CDR2 YYNGEE. The V end lost 4 bases, the J end lost 3 bases, and 8 bases lay between the germline ends. The CDR3 sequence: CASSYGDGNTIYF. In DNA form, the CDR3 reads TGTGCCAGCAGCTATGGAGATGGAAACACCATATATTTT.

This clonotype was detected many times. The chain couples TRBV9 to TRBJ2-5, with D possibly called TRBD1 or TRBD2 (5 bases each). CDR3 length: 13 residues. Germline V CDR1 and CDR2: SGDLS, YYNGEE. The ends were cut back, 0 bases at V and 5 bases at J, with 8 bases in the middle. CDR3 in DNA: TGTGCCAGCAGCGTAGTGGGGGTTGAGACCCAGTACTTC. Translated, it gives CASSVVGVETQYF.

This clonotype was seen repeatedly, ten times or more. The chain combines TRBV9 with TRBJ1-1; D possibly corresponds to TRBD1 (6 bases). Trimming pared 0 bases from V and 6 bases from J, leaving 12 bases between. There are 14 residues in the CDR3. Per germline, CDR1 SGDLS and CDR2 YYNGEE. CDR3 protein: CASSVAPGAPEAFF. The CDR3 DNA follows: TGTGCCAGCAGCGTAGCTCCGGGGGCTCCTGAAGCTTTCTTT.

In this sample, this clonotype turned up many times. This chain joins TRBV9 and TRBJ2-5; 10 nucleotides align to TRBD2. The CDR3 spans 18 residues. V shed 0 bases and J 4 bases; nucleotides not matched to a gene: 12. Germline V gives CDR1 SGDLS, CDR2 YYNGEE. The CDR3 region has the DNA TGTGCCAGCAGCGTAGGGTCCGGAGCGGGAGGGCCTCGAGAGACCCAGTACTTC. Protein sequence: CASSVGSGAGGPRETQYF. Complete variable domain (other parts from reference TRBV9 and TRBJ2-5): DSGVTQTPKHLITATGQRVTLRCSPRSGDLSVYWYQQSLDQGLQFLIQYYNGEERAKGNILERFSAQQFPDLHSELNLSSLELGDSALYFCASSVGSGAGGPRETQYFGPGTRLLVL.

Judged by abundance, this clonotype is large (0.1 to 1%). The chain is built from TRBV9 and TRBJ2-1; a weak D match, TRBD1 (6 bases). This CDR3 region has 14 residues. Germline V CDR1 and CDR2: SGDLS, YYNGEE. V lost 7 bases to trimming and J lost 7 bases, with 18 bases between them. CDR3 sequence: CASDSGVGRNEQFF. As DNA, the CDR3 is TGTGCCAGCGATTCAGGGGTCGGTCGAAATGAGCAGTTCTTC.

This clonotype has a count of ten or more. The V gene is TRBV9, the J gene TRBJ2-3, with D perhaps matching TRBD1 (6 bases). Germline CDR1 reads SGDLS; CDR2 reads YYNGEE. The CDR3 spans 16 residues. The V gene lost 6 bases and the J gene lost 3 bases, with 20 bases spanning the gap. CDR3 protein: CASNRAQLSPTDTQYF. Written as DNA, the CDR3 is TGTGCCAGCAACAGGGCCCAGTTGAGTCCGACAGATACGCAGTATTTT. The complete variable domain, with remaining parts taken from reference TRBV9 and TRBJ2-3, reads DSGVTQTPKHLITATGQRVTLRCSPRSGDLSVYWYQQSLDQGLQFLIQYYNGEERAKGNILERFSAQQFPDLHSELNLSSLELGDSALYFCASNRAQLSPTDTQYFGPGTRLTVL.

There are many counts of this clonotype. This chain joins TRBV9 and TRBJ2-7; 7 bases line up with TRBD1. Trimming removed 4 bases from V and 3 bases from J; junction bases left unmatched: 7. Germline V gene sequence: CDR1 SGDLS, CDR2 YYNGEE. CDR3 size: 14 residues. The CDR3 loop reads CASSPGTANYEQYF. The CDR3 bases are TGTGCCAGCAGCCCAGGGACAGCGAACTACGAGCAGTACTTC.

This clonotype was seen ten or more times. This chain uses TRBV9 with TRBJ2-7; TRBD2 aligns across 9 bases. There are 15 residues in the CDR3. Germline CDR1 is SGDLS and CDR2 is YYNGEE. V lost 1 base, J lost 5 bases, and 7 bases stayed unmatched. The CDR3 reads CASSVQAGGPDEQYF. CDR3 bases: TGTGCCAGCAGCGTACAAGCGGGAGGCCCCGACGAGCAGTACTTC.

This clonotype was observed many times. The chain recombines TRBV9 with TRBJ1-4; D unclear. The CDR3 sequence is 15 residues long. Germline lookup yields CDR1 SGDLS and CDR2 YYNGEE. Trimming removed 4 bases at V and 7 bases at J, with 17 bases between. The CDR3 reads CASSLEGMGGEKLFF. In nucleotides, the CDR3 is TGTGCCAGCAGCCTGGAGGGAATGGGTGGTGAAAAACTGTTTTTT.

This clonotype is medium-sized within its sample. The chain recombines TRBV9 with TRBJ2-5; possibly TRBD1 for D (6 bases). CDR3 length: 14 amino acids. Trimming cost V 0 bases and J 3 bases, with 9 bases left between them. Looked up from germline, CDR1 is SGDLS and CDR2 is YYNGEE. The CDR3 coding sequence is TGTGCCAGCAGCGTAGCGGGGACAAAAGAGACCCAGTACTTC. Translated: CASSVAGTKETQYF.

This clonotype was detected ten times or more. The rearrangement joins TRBV9 to TRBJ2-1; D might be TRBD2 (7 bases). Germline V CDR1 and CDR2: SGDLS, YYNGEE. V lost 0 bases to trimming and J lost 8 bases, with 18 bases between them. CDR3 length: 16 amino acids. Here the CDR3 reads CASSVDRPGGGHEQFF. For the CDR3, the DNA is TGTGCCAGCAGCGTAGACCGCCCCGGCGGGGGCCATGAGCAGTTCTTC.

There are many counts of this clonotype. The V and J genes are TRBV9 and TRBJ1-1; D is uncertain. The germline CDR1 and CDR2 sequences are SGDLS and YYNGEE. Trimming left V 4 bases short and J 2 bases short, with 9 bases between. There are 13 residues in the CDR3. The CDR3: CASSQFRNTEAFF. Written as DNA, the CDR3 is TGTGCCAGCAGCCAGTTCCGAAACACTGAAGCTTTCTTT. The entire variable domain, with the rest obtained from reference TRBV9 and TRBJ1-1, is as follows: DSGVTQTPKHLITATGQRVTLRCSPRSGDLSVYWYQQSLDQGLQFLIQYYNGEERAKGNILERFSAQQFPDLHSELNLSSLELGDSALYFCASSQFRNTEAFFGQGTRLTVV.

This clonotype was counted ten times or more. This chain joins TRBV9 and TRBJ1-2; weak D call: TRBD1 (6 bases). The CDR3 spans 13 residues. V was pared by 3 bases and J by 4 bases, with 10 bases between. Germline V gives CDR1 SGDLS, CDR2 YYNGEE. The CDR3 loop is CASSARGAYGYTF. In DNA, the CDR3 is TGTGCCAGCAGCGCGCGGGGGGCCTATGGCTACACCTTC.

This clonotype was counted ten times or more. This sequence joins TRBV9 and TRBJ1-4; D is undetermined. Germline-derived CDR1 and CDR2 are SGDLS and YYNGEE. V was shortened by 0 bases and J by 5 bases, with 8 bases between the two germline ends. The CDR3 has 14 amino acids. The CDR3 sequence is CASSVAGMNEKLFF. The CDR3 DNA is TGTGCCAGCAGCGTAGCTGGGATGAATGAAAAACTGTTTTTT.

The sample holds many counts of this clonotype. The V and J genes are TRBV9 and TRBJ2-1; 11 bases map to TRBD2. The CDR3 is 19 amino acids. The J segment lost 3 bases and the V segment lost 0 bases, leaving 11 bases of the junction unmatched. CDR1 is SGDLS, CDR2 YYNGEE, per germline. The CDR3 nucleotides read TGTGCCAGCAGCGTAGGCCTCCTAGCGGGGGGAAAGATCTACAATGAGCAGTTCTTC. It yields the protein CASSVGLLAGGKIYNEQFF.